This TCR beta chain comes out of a study of blood T cell repertoires in COVID-19 (dated by TCRdb to the early 2020s). About the investigation overall: Samples covering the acute and convalescent phases of COVID-19 were provided by collaborators in the United States, Italy and Spain. The prospective study material was composed of cDNA or gDNA derived from T cells, B-cell-depleted T cells, or PBMCs. Subjects who had been exposed to COVID-19, were actively infected with it, or had recovered from it provided the deeply sampled blood TCRbeta repertoires that made up the dataset. The repertoires were released in a freely available public database meant as a resource for research on the immune response to SARS-CoV-2. Samples came from the ongoing ImmuneRACE study (first 160 participants) plus 1,254 subjects from 6 global collaborators. The sample metadata nearly always contained a de-identified subject ID, COVID-19 status, age in years and sex. HLA class I and class II types, where available, came from metadata supplied by the sample provider rather than from assay-based typing. Paper-wide results and their limitations: The amount of clinical and demographic metadata varied by source and participant and was provided uncurated.

This clone has just one count. The specificity of this receptor is unknown. No much larger clone is present one base from it, and per-base qualities are unavailable. V and J are truncated by 4 bases and 4 bases respectively, leaving an intervening sequence of 17 bases. From cysteine to phenylalanine, the CDR3 is 15 amino acids long. The only DNA kept is the CDR3, 45 bases in frame from the first base. CDR1 and CDR2, per the germline V gene, are KGHSH and LQKENI. The immunoSEQ Assay, a bias-controlled multiplex PCR, was used to amplify TCRbeta CDR3 regions from genomic DNA. On the study's bioinformatics: Nucleated cell counts per sample were estimated from amplification of reference gene primers within the assay. To quantify the absolute abundance of each unique TCRbeta CDR3 rearrangement, sequence reads were collapsed and filtered. Productive Simpson clonality was computed per sample as the square root of Simpson's diversity index over productive rearrangements. In its TCRdb copy, this immuneACCESS table keeps in-frame sequences only and misses some clones. Where compared with another copy, unresolved V genes explain less than half of these, and the others have no known cause. Clone size and the V and J calls come from that table; the DNA yielded D and trimming. This sample lists around 270,000 clones; over 75% were detected once. About 4.3% of the sample lies in the top ten.

Participants in the prospective study were enrolled through a virtual design, were aged about 18 to 100 years, and lived in 20 to 30 United States geographic areas. In the prospective study, cohorts were assigned on the basis of participant-reported clinical history obtained from a screening survey and a study questionnaire. Recovered participants in ImmuneRACE Cohort 3 were defined as having two consecutive negative NP/OP PCR tests, clearance from a healthcare professional, or resolution of symptoms. Each participant in the prospective study had whole blood, serum and a nasopharyngeal or oropharyngeal swab collected by mobile phlebotomists. Participants in the prospective study had the option to provide additional blood draws and questionnaires over an approximately 2-month period. Prospective study blood samples were shipped either frozen or at room temperature before DNA extraction.

The chain is encoded by TRBV18 joined to TRBJ2-7; the D segment cannot be called with confidence. The sequenced sample consisted of PBMCs or T cells enriched from blood (not recorded which). This sequence originates from a woman aged 25-40 years who had recovered from COVID-19. The CDR3 is CASSLGWQELYEQYF. The DNA reads as follows: TGTGCCAGCTCACTGGGCTGGCAGGAATTATACGAGCAGTACTTC.